Below are 4 T cell receptor beta chains sequenced from a single sample in a study of lymphopenia after photon versus proton radiotherapy. Method: immunoSEQ multiplex PCR; TCRdb's copy keeps in-frame clones and lacks some. The table shows 45,000 to 65,000 clones, with around four fifths occurring only once. The sample consisted of peripheral blood, taken from a patient treated with photon-based radiotherapy. These receptors all stem from a middle-aged man with gastric cancer.

This sequence joins TRBV28 and TRBJ2-2, with D unclear. The CDR3 contains 13 residues. Germline V gene lookup returns CDR1 MDHEN and CDR2 SYDVKM. V was clipped by 5 bases and J by 5 bases, with 9 bases between them. In DNA form, the CDR3 reads TGTGCCAGCAGTGAGGTGACAACCGGGGAGCTGTTTTTT. This encodes CASSEVTTGELFF.

CDR3 loop: CASSPQRGGLRDEQFF. The DNA of the CDR3 is TGTGCCAGCAGCCCCCAGCGGGGGGGACTGAGGGATGAGCAGTTCTTC. This chain joins TRBV28 and TRBJ2-1; 10 bases are a match to TRBD2. After removal of 6 bases from V and 8 bases from J, the junction contained 13 bases not matched to a gene. This CDR3 has 16 amino acids. Germline values: CDR1 MDHEN, CDR2 SYDVKM.

The chain is built from TRBV18 and TRBJ2-5; D is undetermined. V gave up 0 bases and J gave up 3 bases, with 5 bases separating them. This CDR3 region has 13 residues. Germline V gene sequence: CDR1 KGHSH, CDR2 LQKENI. The CDR3 DNA reads as TGTGCCAGCTCACCACCCACGGAAGAGACCCAGTACTTC. As protein: CASSPPTEETQYF.

J is TRBJ1-3 and V is TRBV5-8; 7 bases align to TRBD1. From germline, CDR1 is SGHTS and CDR2 YDEGEE. Unmatched junction bases numbered 9, after V lost 3 bases and J lost 0 bases. The CDR3 contains 17 residues. The CDR3 bases are TGTGCCAGCAGCTACCCGGTCAGGGGGAGCTCTGGAAACACCATATATTTT. Its translation is CASSYPVRGSSGNTIYF.